The next 25 T cell receptor beta chains were all read from a single sample in a study of CD8+ T cells in alopecia areata. Noted treatment: oral pan-JAK inhibitor, 5-10 mg twice daily. Researchers took lesional scalp punch biopsies and peripheral blood from people who were alopecia areata patients. Isolated RNA was reverse transcribed into cDNA used as the sequencing template. Profiling relied on immunoSEQ multiplex PCR, and the TCRdb table lists in-frame clones only, not all of them. Seen here are 10,000 to 15,000 clones, approximately 67% observed once, and the top ten hold roughly 7%. This sample comprised skin, obtained at week 4, from a patient treated with tofacitinib. Source of these receptors: a human donor with alopecia areata.

The chain combines TRBV5-4 with TRBJ2-2, with 14 bases that match TRBD2. Germline trimming cut 0 bases from V and 0 bases from J; bases unmatched to any gene: 4. In germline, CDR1 is SGHNT, CDR2 YYREEE (reference sequence). This CDR3 region has 19 residues. The CDR3 loop is CASSLGTSGGHANTGELFF. The CDR3, as DNA: TGTGCCAGCAGCTTGGGGACTAGCGGGGGGCACGCGAACACCGGGGAGCTGTTTTTT.

This clone is medium-sized in the sample. V gene TRBV11-2 combines with J gene TRBJ2-1, with a tentative D call TRBD2 (5 bases). Trimming pared 1 base from V and 0 bases from J, leaving 7 bases between. This CDR3 has 15 amino acids. Germline V lookup: CDR1 SGHAT, CDR2 FQNNGV. The CDR3 nucleotides read TGTGCCAGCAGCTTAGGAGGGAGCTCCTACAATGAGCAGTTCTTC. Translating gives CASSLGGSSYNEQFF.

This chain links TRBV7-2 with TRBJ2-1; the D is unclear. This CDR3 has 12 residues. The V and J ends lost 3 bases and 9 bases respectively, with 9 bases between them. The V gene's germline CDR1 is SGHTA and CDR2 FQGNSA. The CDR3 sequence: CASSLVLAEQFF. DNA for the CDR3: TGTGCCAGCAGCTTGGTTCTGGCTGAGCAGTTCTTC.

The V gene is TRBV19, the J gene TRBJ1-2; 8 bases align to TRBD1. Trimming removed 5 bases from V and 7 bases from J; junction bases left unmatched: 6. Germline values: CDR1 LNHDA, CDR2 SQIVND (reference sequence). CDR3 length: 13 amino acids. CDR3 nucleotides: TGTGCCAGTAGTCAGGACAGGGTTCTTGGCTACACCTTC. Residues: CASSQDRVLGYTF.

The gene calls are TRBV11-2 and TRBJ2-7; D possibly corresponds to TRBD2 (7 bases). Trimming shortened V by 1 base and J by 0 bases, and 10 bases separated the two germline ends. Germline lookup yields CDR1 SGHAT and CDR2 FQNNGV. The CDR3 totals 15 residues. The CDR3 reads CASSLGGGRSYEQYF. The CDR3 DNA follows: TGTGCCAGCAGCTTAGGCGGGGGCCGCTCCTACGAGCAGTACTTC.

This clone is judged medium-sized (0.01 to 0.1%). The V and J genes are TRBV2 and TRBJ2-2, with 8 bases fitting TRBD1. Per the germline V gene, CDR1 is SNHLY and CDR2 is FYNNEI. The CDR3 has 20 amino acids. V lost 10 bases to trimming and J lost 1 base; unmatched junction nucleotides: 23. The CDR3, as DNA: TGTGCCACCAAACCACCCTGGGGAAAAGGACAGGGACAGAACACCGGGGAGCTGTTTTTT. Protein sequence: CATKPPWGKGQGQNTGELFF.

The rearrangement uses TRBV6-5 and TRBJ1-6; D is ambiguous. The CDR3 spans 13 residues. Trimming took off 5 bases at V and 7 bases at J, with 9 bases between the two ends. Germline V lookup: CDR1 MNHEY, CDR2 SVGAGI. The CDR3 loop reads CASSEAVNSPLHF. The DNA of the CDR3 is TGTGCCAGCAGTGAGGCGGTAAATTCACCCCTCCACTTT.

The CDR3 sequence is CASSQVLGQGSNQPQHF. The CDR3 bases are TGTGCCAGCAGCCAAGTGCTAGGCCAGGGGAGCAATCAGCCCCAGCATTTT. The rearrangement uses TRBV5-7 and TRBJ1-5; D possibly corresponds to TRBD1 (6 bases). TRBV5-7 is an ORF, with its function uncertain. This CDR3 spans 17 amino acids. Trimming left V 4 bases short and J 1 base short, with 18 bases between.

The chain is built from TRBV5-1 and TRBJ1-1; 8 positions agree with TRBD1. After removal of 5 bases from V and 9 bases from J, the junction contained 15 bases not matched to a gene. The CDR3 covers 15 residues. Germline CDR1 and CDR2: SGHRS and YFSETQ. Written as DNA, the CDR3 is TGCGCCAGCAGTCTGGCGGAGAGGCAGGGGGCCCAAGCTTTCTTT. Protein: CASSLAERQGAQAFF. The entire variable domain, with the rest obtained from reference TRBV5-1 and TRBJ1-1, is as follows: KAGVTQTPRYLIKTRGQQVTLSCSPISGHRSVSWYQQTPGQGLQFLFEYFSETQRNKGNFPGRFSGRQFSNSRSEMNVSTLELGDSALYLCASSLAERQGAQAFFGQGTRLTVV.

The CDR3: CASSLRLGIRYGYTF. CDR3 in DNA: TGTGCCAGCAGCTTAAGACTAGGGATACGGTATGGCTACACCTTC. The genes are TRBV7-9 and TRBJ1-2; D is unclear. Trimming pared 2 bases from V and 5 bases from J, leaving 15 bases between. Per germline, CDR1 SEHNR and CDR2 FQNEAQ (reference sequence). This CDR3 is built from 15 residues.

This clone turned up a few times. This rearrangement joins TRBV7-8 to TRBJ1-2; 7 bases match TRBD1. The CDR3 covers 16 residues. Germline V gene lookup returns CDR1 SGHVS and CDR2 FQNEAQ. V shed 2 bases and J 4 bases; nucleotides not matched to a gene: 10. DNA of the CDR3: TGTGCCAGCAGCTTAACAGGGGAAACGGCGGGCTATGGCTACACCTTC. This gives the protein CASSLTGETAGYGYTF. The full variable domain, with the rest looked up from reference TRBV7-8 and TRBJ1-2, is GAGVSQSPRYKVAKRGQDVALRCDPISGHVSLFWYQQALGQGPEFLTYFQNEAQLDKSGLPSDRFFAERPEGSVSTLKIQRTQQEDSAVYLCASSLTGETAGYGYTFGSGTRLTVV.

This sequence joins TRBV10-1 and TRBJ2-7; D is ambiguous. Trimming took off 6 bases at V and 3 bases at J, with 9 bases between the two ends. CDR3 length equals 12 residues. Germline values: CDR1 WNHNN, CDR2 SYGVQD (reference sequence). DNA for the CDR3: TGCGCCAGCAGCCCCGGCGGCTACGAGCAGTACTTC. Translation gives CASSPGGYEQYF.

The chain carries TRBV30 and TRBJ2-7; 7 positions match TRBD1. Germline loops: CDR1 GTSNPN, CDR2 SVGIG (reference sequence). The CDR3 has 13 amino acids. V lost 2 bases, J lost 7 bases, and 8 bases stayed unmatched. CDR3 DNA: TGTGCCTGGAGTCCGGTGGACAGGCGAGAGCAGTACTTC. Translation gives CAWSPVDRREQYF.

The chain uses TRBV5-5 and TRBJ1-1; D unclear. The CDR3 has 14 amino acids. The germline V and J ends were trimmed by 0 bases and 4 bases, with 10 bases remaining between them. The V gene's germline CDR1 is SGHKS and CDR2 YYEKEE (reference sequence). CDR3 in amino acids: CASSLDVGSTEAFF. The CDR3 DNA follows: TGTGCCAGCAGCTTGGATGTGGGGAGCACTGAAGCTTTCTTT.

In the case of this clone: Different DNA sequences within this sample yield the same CDR3. V gene TRBV9 combines with J gene TRBJ2-5; 12 positions match TRBD1. This CDR3 region has 16 residues. The germline CDR1 and CDR2 sequences are SGDLS and YYNGEE. The ends lost 4 bases at V and 5 bases at J; junction bases unmatched: 9. The chain's CDR3 is CASSQMGQGAGETQYF. CDR3 in DNA: TGTGCCAGCAGCCAGATGGGACAGGGGGCGGGGGAGACCCAGTACTTC.

The V call is TRBV6-5, the J call TRBJ1-1, with D possibly being TRBD1 (6 bases). Germline V CDR1 and CDR2: MNHEY, SVGAGI. The germline V and J ends were trimmed by 10 bases and 1 base, with 19 bases remaining between them. CDR3 length equals 15 residues. The CDR3 sequence: CATHLRGTSNTEAFF. The CDR3 coding sequence is TGTGCCACCCACTTGCGGGGGACATCGAACACTGAAGCTTTCTTT.

The chain employs TRBV19 and TRBJ2-2; 8 bases line up with TRBD2. Germline CDR1 is LNHDA and CDR2 is SQIVND (reference sequence). The trim removed 0 bases at V and 9 bases at J, leaving 6 bases unmatched. There are 15 residues in the CDR3. The CDR3 nucleotides are TGTGCCAGTAGTATAGAGGCTAGCGGGTCGAGGGAGCTGTTTTTT. The encoded protein is CASSIEASGSRELFF.

The sample holds a few counts of this clone. J is TRBJ1-1 and V is TRBV4-3; 7 bases are shared with TRBD1. CDR1 is LGHNA, CDR2 YSLEER, per germline. Trimming took 4 bases from V and 4 from J; bases not matched to a gene: 12. The CDR3 has 16 residues. As DNA, the CDR3 is TGCGCCAGCAGCCCCGGTGGGGCAGGGGGGGGCACTGAAGCTTTCTTT. Protein sequence: CASSPGGAGGGTEAFF.

V and J are TRBV7-9 and TRBJ1-1; D call uncertain. Between the trimmed V and J ends, which lost 4 bases and 5 bases, there was a span of 11 bases. The CDR3 is made up of 13 amino acids. From germline, CDR1 is SEHNR and CDR2 FQNEAQ (reference sequence). This CDR3 is CASSSPGETEAFF. The CDR3 coding sequence is TGTGCCAGCAGCTCCCCGGGAGAGACTGAAGCTTTCTTT.

The chain uses TRBV6-1 and TRBJ2-3; no firm D call. V shed 1 base and J shed 7 bases, with 3 bases lying between them. This CDR3 is built from 11 residues. Germline-derived CDR1 and CDR2 are MNHNS and SASEGT. The CDR3 region is CASSEENTQYF. Here the CDR3 DNA reads TGTGCCAGCAGTGAAGAAAATACGCAGTATTTT.

The rearrangement uses TRBV4-3 and TRBJ2-5, with D possibly being TRBD2 (5 bases). Near its end, the DNA agrees better with TRBJ2-7, so the J call may be wrong. Per germline, CDR1 LGHNA and CDR2 YSLEER. The CDR3 runs 15 residues. The CDR3 reads CASSQYRTRYYEQYF. The CDR3 DNA is TGCGCCAGCAGCCAGTACCGGACTCGATACTACGAGCAGTACTTC.

The chain recombines TRBV7-9 with TRBJ2-7; no definite D call. Trimming stripped 3 bases from V and 0 bases from J, with 0 bases between. Germline loops: CDR1 SEHNR, CDR2 FQNEAQ (reference sequence). There are 11 residues in the CDR3. DNA for the CDR3: TGTGCCAGCAGCTTCTCCTACGAGCAGTACTTC. Translated, it gives CASSFSYEQYF.

The rearrangement joins TRBV19 to TRBJ2-7, with no clear D. Between the trimmed V and J ends, which lost 3 bases and 6 bases, there was a span of 15 bases. CDR3 length: 14 residues. Germline assignment: CDR1 LNHDA and CDR2 SQIVND (reference sequence). CDR3 protein: CASSIGQPLGEQYF. The CDR3 coding sequence is TGTGCCAGTAGTATCGGTCAACCGTTGGGCGAGCAGTACTTC.

This clone was observed once. The chain links TRBV19 to TRBJ2-1, with TRBD2 identical over 13 bases. Per germline, CDR1 LNHDA and CDR2 SQIVND (reference sequence). The CDR3 has 19 amino acids. The trim removed 5 bases at V and 3 bases at J, leaving 13 bases unmatched. CDR3 protein: CASSLTSGGFVTIYNEQFF. The CDR3 DNA follows: TGTGCCAGTAGTCTGACTAGCGGGGGGTTCGTGACAATCTACAATGAGCAGTTCTTC.

The chain uses TRBV4-1 and TRBJ1-5; D call uncertain. Deletions cut 0 bases from V and 8 bases from J, with 17 bases between. Looked up from germline, CDR1 is MGHRA and CDR2 is YSYEKL. This CDR3 comprises 16 residues. CDR3 in amino acids: CASSQEVGFRLEPQHF. CDR3 sequence (DNA): TGCGCCAGCAGCCAAGAGGTCGGTTTTCGGTTGGAGCCCCAGCATTTT.